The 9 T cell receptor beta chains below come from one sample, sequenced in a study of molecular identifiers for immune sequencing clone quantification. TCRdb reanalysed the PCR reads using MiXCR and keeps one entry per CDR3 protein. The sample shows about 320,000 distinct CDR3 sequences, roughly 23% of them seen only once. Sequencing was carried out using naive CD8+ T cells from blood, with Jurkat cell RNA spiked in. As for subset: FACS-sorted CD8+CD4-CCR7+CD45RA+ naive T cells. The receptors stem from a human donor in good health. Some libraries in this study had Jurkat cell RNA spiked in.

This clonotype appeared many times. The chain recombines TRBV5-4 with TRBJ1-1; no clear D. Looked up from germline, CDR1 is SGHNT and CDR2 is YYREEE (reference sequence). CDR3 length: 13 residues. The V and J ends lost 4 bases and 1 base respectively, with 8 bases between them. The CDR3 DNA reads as TGTGCCAGCAGCACAACAGAGAACACTGAAGCTTTCTTT. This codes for CASSTTENTEAFF.

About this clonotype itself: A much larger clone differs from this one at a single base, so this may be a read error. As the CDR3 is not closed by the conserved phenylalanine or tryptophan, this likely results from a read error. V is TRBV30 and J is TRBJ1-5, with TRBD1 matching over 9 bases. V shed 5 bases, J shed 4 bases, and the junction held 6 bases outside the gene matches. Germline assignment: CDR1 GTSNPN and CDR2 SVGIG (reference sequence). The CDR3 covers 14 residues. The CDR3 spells CAWCEQGANQPQHS. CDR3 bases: TGTGCCTGGTGTGAACAGGGGGCGAATCAGCCCCAGCATTCT.

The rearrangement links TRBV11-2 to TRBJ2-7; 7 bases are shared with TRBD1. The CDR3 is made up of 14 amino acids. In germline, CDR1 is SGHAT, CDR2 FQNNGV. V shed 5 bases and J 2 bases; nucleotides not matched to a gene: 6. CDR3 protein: CASSLGTEPYEQYF. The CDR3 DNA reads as TGTGCCAGCAGCCTAGGGACAGAGCCCTACGAGCAGTACTTC.

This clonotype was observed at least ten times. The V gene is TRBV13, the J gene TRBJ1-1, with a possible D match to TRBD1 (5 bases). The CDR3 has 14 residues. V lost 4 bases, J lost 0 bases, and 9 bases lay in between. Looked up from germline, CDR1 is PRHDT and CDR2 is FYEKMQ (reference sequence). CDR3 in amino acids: CASSSTEMNTEAFF. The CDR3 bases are TGTGCCAGCAGCTCGACAGAAATGAACACTGAAGCTTTCTTT.

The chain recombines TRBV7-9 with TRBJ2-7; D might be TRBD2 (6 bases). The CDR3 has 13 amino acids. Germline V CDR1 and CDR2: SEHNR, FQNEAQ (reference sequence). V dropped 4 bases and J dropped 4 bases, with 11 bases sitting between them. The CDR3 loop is CASSYPRGYEQYF. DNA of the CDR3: TGTGCCAGCAGCTACCCACGGGGGTACGAGCAGTACTTC.

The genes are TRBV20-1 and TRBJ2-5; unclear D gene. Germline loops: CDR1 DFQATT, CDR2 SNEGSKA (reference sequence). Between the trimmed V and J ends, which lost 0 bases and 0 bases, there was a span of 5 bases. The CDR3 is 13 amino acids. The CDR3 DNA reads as TGCAGTGCTAGAGAGACTTACCAAGAGACCCAGTACTTC. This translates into CSARETYQETQYF.

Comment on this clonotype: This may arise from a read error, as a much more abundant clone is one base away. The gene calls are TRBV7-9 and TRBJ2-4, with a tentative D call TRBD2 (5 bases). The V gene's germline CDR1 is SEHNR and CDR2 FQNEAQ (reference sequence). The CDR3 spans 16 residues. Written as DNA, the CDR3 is TGTGCCAGCAGCCCGGGCCCGGAGGTCACCAAAACCATTCAGTACTTC. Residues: CASSPGPEVTKTIQYF.

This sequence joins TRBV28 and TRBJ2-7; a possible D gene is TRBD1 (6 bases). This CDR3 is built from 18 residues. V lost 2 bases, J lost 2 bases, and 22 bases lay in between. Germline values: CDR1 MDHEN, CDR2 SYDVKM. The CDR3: CASSLPHIQVGAPYEQYF. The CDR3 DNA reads TGTGCCAGCAGTTTACCACACATCCAGGTGGGGGCCCCCTACGAGCAGTACTTC.

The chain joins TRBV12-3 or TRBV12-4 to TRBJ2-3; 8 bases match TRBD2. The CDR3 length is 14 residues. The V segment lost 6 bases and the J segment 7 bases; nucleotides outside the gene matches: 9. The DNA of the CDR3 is TGTGCCAGCAGCCCCGGGGGGGGCAGACATACGCAGTATTTT. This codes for CASSPGGGRHTQYF.